A single sample is the source of the 24 T cell receptor beta chains below, sequenced in a study of blood T cell repertoires in COVID-19. Method: immunoSEQ multiplex PCR; TCRdb's copy keeps in-frame clones and lacks some. The table shows a few hundred thousand clones, with over 75% occurring only once. Sequencing was done on a sample of peripheral blood. These receptors all stem from a human donor in a cohort sampled during active COVID-19.

The chain joins TRBV7-8 to TRBJ1-1, with D tentatively TRBD1 (6 bases). V dropped 4 bases and J dropped 3 bases, with 9 bases sitting between them. Germline V CDR1 and CDR2: SGHVS, FQNEAQ. The CDR3 has 13 residues. The CDR3 loop reads CASSSRQDTEAFF. CDR3 coding DNA: TGTGCCAGCAGCTCAAGACAGGACACTGAAGCTTTCTTT.

V gene TRBV5-4 combines with J gene TRBJ2-1; 7 bases fit TRBD2. The CDR3 spans 15 residues. The J segment lost 6 bases and the V segment lost 0 bases, leaving 6 bases of the junction unmatched. The germline gives CDR1 SGHNT, CDR2 YYREEE (reference sequence). Here the CDR3 reads CASSLALASGNEQFF. The DNA for the CDR3 is TGTGCCAGCAGCTTGGCACTAGCGTCGGGCAATGAGCAGTTCTTC.

The rearrangement links TRBV29-1 to TRBJ2-7; TRBD1 matches 9 bases. The V gene end was trimmed by 1 base and the J gene end by 5 bases; junction bases not matched to a gene: 0. The CDR3 spans 12 residues. Germline values: CDR1 SQVTM, CDR2 ANQGSEA. The CDR3 protein is CSVEGTGDEQYF. The CDR3 DNA follows: TGCAGCGTTGAAGGGACAGGGGACGAGCAGTACTTC.

The chain uses TRBV5-5 and TRBJ1-5; a possible D gene is TRBD1 (5 bases). Trimming shortened V by 3 bases and J by 3 bases, and 13 bases separated the two germline ends. From germline, CDR1 is SGHKS and CDR2 YYEKEE (reference sequence). This CDR3 is built from 15 residues. CDR3 residues: CASSSWGGDNQPQHF. In DNA, the CDR3 is TGTGCCAGCAGCTCGTGGGGGGGGGACAATCAGCCCCAGCATTTT.

The chain joins TRBV15 to TRBJ1-2; D unresolved. The V gene lost 4 bases and the J gene lost 4 bases, with 10 bases spanning the gap. The germline V gene has CDR1 LNHNV and CDR2 YYDKDF (reference sequence). The CDR3 length is 13 residues. CDR3 protein: CATSTREFYGYTF. The DNA of the CDR3 is TGTGCCACCAGCACCCGGGAATTCTATGGCTACACCTTC. Based on the CDR3 plus reference TRBV15 and TRBJ1-2, the full variable domain is DAMVIQNPRYQVTQFGKPVTLSCSQTLNHNVMYWYQQKSSQAPKLLFHYYDKDFNNEADTPDNFQSRRPNTSFCFLDIRSPGLGDTAMYLCATSTREFYGYTFGSGTRLTVV.

The chain has TRBV5-4 and TRBJ1-3, with D uncertain. The CDR3 length is 15 residues. Germline values: CDR1 SGHNT, CDR2 YYREEE (reference sequence). Trimming stripped 1 base from V and 4 bases from J, with 12 bases between. The CDR3 protein is CASSLRRGSGNTIYF. CDR3 sequence (DNA): TGTGCCAGCAGCTTGCGCCGAGGGTCCGGAAACACCATATATTTT.

This sequence joins TRBV5-8 and TRBJ1-5; 9 bases agree with TRBD1. Germline-derived CDR1 and CDR2 are SGHTS and YDEGEE. This CDR3 region has 16 residues. V was pared by 1 base and J by 6 bases, with 8 bases of the junction left unmatched. In DNA, the CDR3 is TGTGCCAGCAGCTTGTTTGGGGACAGGGTAGGTCAGCCCCAGCATTTT. Amino acid sequence: CASSLFGDRVGQPQHF.

The chain joins TRBV6-5 to TRBJ2-7; maybe TRBD2 (7 bases). Per the germline V gene, CDR1 is MNHEY and CDR2 is SVGAGI. V lost 4 bases to trimming and J lost 2 bases, with 15 bases between them. This CDR3 is 15 amino acids long. In nucleotides, the CDR3 is TGTGCCAGCAGTTCAACCCCCGGGGGGCCCTACGAGCAGTACTTC. It codes for CASSSTPGGPYEQYF.

CDR3 coding DNA: TGTGCCAGCAGGAGGACACCAGGTGAAGCTTTCTTT. Amino acid sequence: CASRRTPGEAFF. V usage is TRBV6-5 and J usage is TRBJ1-1, with D perhaps TRBD1 (5 bases). The CDR3 length is 12 residues. The V gene's germline CDR1 is MNHEY and CDR2 SVGAGI. Trimming removed 6 bases at V and 7 bases at J, with 12 bases between.

The chain joins TRBV3-1 (or the pseudogene TRBV3-2) to TRBJ1-4, with D uncertain. CDR3 length: 15 residues. Germline V CDR1 and CDR2: LGHDT, YNNKEL (reference sequence). Trimming cost V 2 bases and J 4 bases, with 11 bases left between them. The CDR3 DNA reads as TGTGCCAGCAGCCAAATTTCGGGGATTAATGAAAAACTGTTTTTT. Its translation: CASSQISGINEKLFF.

This clone was observed a single time. The rearrangement links TRBV19 to TRBJ1-5, with a possible D match to TRBD1 (6 bases). Germline V lookup: CDR1 LNHDA, CDR2 SQIVND (reference sequence). Trimming took off 7 bases at V and 0 bases at J, with 13 bases between the two ends. The CDR3 runs 15 residues. The DNA for the CDR3 is TGTGCCAGTATCCCGGACAGCTATAGCAATCAGCCCCAGCATTTT. Protein: CASIPDSYSNQPQHF. The full variable domain, with the rest looked up from reference TRBV19 and TRBJ1-5, is DGGITQSPKYLFRKEGQNVTLSCEQNLNHDAMYWYRQDPGQGLRLIYYSQIVNDFQKGDIAEGYSVSREKKESFPLTVTSAQKNPTAFYLCASIPDSYSNQPQHFGDGTRLSIL.

The gene calls are TRBV4-1 and TRBJ2-4; D possibly corresponds to TRBD2 (6 bases). CDR1 is MGHRA, CDR2 YSYEKL, per germline. The CDR3 contains 14 residues. V lost 4 bases, J lost 3 bases, and 10 bases lay in between. For the CDR3, the DNA is TGCGCCAGCAGCCCGACAGCGGGCAAAAACATTCAGTACTTC. It translates to CASSPTAGKNIQYF.

The V call is TRBV2, the J call TRBJ2-6, with 12 nucleotides matching TRBD1. Unmatched junction bases numbered 4, after V lost 5 bases and J lost 2 bases. The CDR3 has 17 amino acids. Germline assignment: CDR1 SNHLY and CDR2 FYNNEI. CDR3 DNA sequence: TGTGCCAGCAGTTCCGGGACAGGGGGCACTGGGGCCAACGTCCTGACTTTC. It encodes CASSSGTGGTGANVLTF.

The V call is TRBV30, the J call TRBJ1-1; 7 nucleotides align to TRBD1. With V trimmed by 3 bases and J by 2 bases, 6 bases remained unmatched. Germline CDR1 and CDR2: GTSNPN and SVGIG (reference sequence). This CDR3 spans 14 amino acids. The CDR3 DNA is TGTGCCTGGAGATTCCGGGACAGAAACACTGAAGCTTTCTTT. This translates into CAWRFRDRNTEAFF.

The rearrangement uses TRBV19 and TRBJ1-5; a weak D match, TRBD1 (5 bases). V shed 6 bases and J shed 5 bases, with 11 bases lying between them. CDR3 length: 13 amino acids. Germline-derived CDR1 and CDR2 are LNHDA and SQIVND (reference sequence). In DNA form, the CDR3 reads TGTGCCAGTAGCCCGATCAGGGATCAGCCCCAGCATTTT. It is translated as CASSPIRDQPQHF.

The chain links TRBV6-1 to TRBJ1-1; D gene uncertain. Per the germline V gene, CDR1 is MNHNS and CDR2 is SASEGT. This CDR3 is built from 13 residues. The V and J ends lost 1 base and 1 base respectively, with 4 bases between them. CDR3 sequence reads: CASSEGQNTEAFF. DNA for the CDR3: TGTGCCAGCAGTGAAGGACAGAACACTGAAGCTTTCTTT.

This sequence joins TRBV30 and TRBJ2-6; D is perhaps TRBD2 (6 bases). In germline, CDR1 is GTSNPN, CDR2 SVGIG (reference sequence). This CDR3 is built from 16 residues. V shed 3 bases and J shed 0 bases, with 12 bases lying between them. CDR3 DNA sequence: TGTGCCTGGAGGATGGGGGGAAGCTCTGGGGCCAACGTCCTGACTTTC. Protein sequence: CAWRMGGSSGANVLTF. Drawing the rest from reference TRBV30 and TRBJ2-6, the complete variable domain is SQTIHQWPATLVQPVGSPLSLECTVEGTSNPNLYWYRQAAGRGLQLLFYSVGIGQISSEVPQNLSASRPQDRQFILSSKKLLLSDSGFYLCAWRMGGSSGANVLTFGAGSRLTVL.

The chain employs TRBV5-1 and TRBJ2-3, with 10 bases that match TRBD1. The CDR3 covers 16 residues. The V gene's germline CDR1 is SGHRS and CDR2 YFSETQ. The trim removed 5 bases at V and 3 bases at J, leaving 9 bases unmatched. In nucleotides, the CDR3 is TGCGCCAGCAGGACGATCGGGACAGGGGTGACAGATACGCAGTATTTT. Translating gives CASRTIGTGVTDTQYF.

The CDR3 is CASSRPRDTEAFF. The DNA of the CDR3 is TGTGCCAGCAGCCGACCCAGGGACACTGAAGCTTTCTTT. This chain uses TRBV11-2 with TRBJ1-1, with D possibly TRBD1 on 5 matching bases. There are 13 residues in the CDR3. V lost 5 bases, J lost 3 bases, and 10 bases lay in between. Germline CDR1 SGHAT, CDR2 FQNNGV.

This clone was seen a single time. This CDR3 is also generated by other DNA sequences in the sample. CDR3 loop: CATSDPGQGSYEQYF. The CDR3 region has the DNA TGTGCCACCAGTGATCCGGGACAGGGCTCCTACGAGCAGTACTTC. The rearrangement links TRBV24-1 to TRBJ2-7; TRBD1 matches at 9 bases. The CDR3 covers 15 residues. In germline, CDR1 is KGHDR, CDR2 SFDVKD. V shed 3 bases, J shed 0 bases, and the junction held 2 bases outside the gene matches.

V usage is TRBV7-9 and J usage is TRBJ1-2; a weak D match, TRBD1 (6 bases). The CDR3 has 14 amino acids. Trimming took 5 bases from V and 4 from J, leaving 14 bases between them. Germline lookup yields CDR1 SEHNR and CDR2 FQNEAQ (reference sequence). In nucleotides, the CDR3 is TGTGCCAGCAGCCCGGACAGCCTAGGCTATGGCTACACCTTC. Protein: CASSPDSLGYGYTF.

The rearrangement links TRBV15 to TRBJ2-5, with 8 bases aligning to TRBD1. Looked up from germline, CDR1 is LNHNV and CDR2 is YYDKDF (reference sequence). With V trimmed by 4 bases and J by 5 bases, 6 bases remained unmatched. The CDR3 length is 14 residues. CDR3 sequence (DNA): TGTGCCACCAGCAACGACAGGGGTTCGGAGACCCAGTACTTC. Translated: CATSNDRGSETQYF.

CDR3: CASSRSSYEQYF. The CDR3 nucleotides are TGTGCCAGCAGCCGGAGCTCCTACGAGCAGTACTTC. This sequence joins TRBV6-9 and TRBJ2-7; D not resolved. The V end lost 6 bases, the J end lost 0 bases, and 6 bases lay between the germline ends. Germline assignment: CDR1 MNHGY and CDR2 SVAAGI. The CDR3 runs 12 residues.

The genes are TRBV28 and TRBJ2-3, with 7 bases matching TRBD2. The CDR3 covers 17 residues. V lost 3 bases, J lost 2 bases, and 11 bases stayed unmatched. Per germline, CDR1 MDHEN and CDR2 SYDVKM. For the CDR3, the DNA is TGTGCCAGCAGTTTGCCCCCCTCGCGGGGGTTCACAGATACGCAGTATTTT. It encodes CASSLPPSRGFTDTQYF.